The present T cell receptor (beta chain) was sequenced within a study of T-cell reconstitution after alpha-beta-depleted transplantation in children. Study-wide points: About two months after transplant, alpha-beta T cells reportedly came from several hundred expanded graft clones.

During its preparation, the TCRbeta library received unique molecular identifiers. A single record per CDR3 protein comes from TCRdb applying MiXCR to the PCR reads. The sample includes about 400,000 distinct CDR3 sequences, 15% to 20% of them seen just once. The count of this clonotype is one. Its antigen is not known. CDR1 is MNHNS and CDR2 is SASEGT in the germline V gene. The V segment lost 7 bases and the J segment 4 bases; nucleotides outside the gene matches: 13. This CDR3 has 16 residues. The sequencing here drew on PBMCs, mostly from graft donor cells, taken 360 days after TCRalphabeta/CD19-depleted stem cell transplant. The rearrangement joins TRBV6-1 to TRBJ2-7, with 10 bases lining up with TRBD1. This sequence originates from a boy under two years old who had a stem cell transplant for Wiskott-Aldrich syndrome, so the T cells may come from the graft donor. CDR3 sequence: CASTVRPGQGIYEQYF. The CDR3 DNA is TGTGCCAGCACGGTTCGGCCGGGACAGGGGATTTACGAGCAGTACTTC.